This TCR beta chain comes out of a study of blood T cell repertoires in COVID-19. Looking at the study overall: From the United States, Italy and Spain came samples of acute and convalescent COVID-19.

The table came from immunoSEQ multiplex PCR; TCRdb's copy has only in-frame clones and leaves some out. The sample has approximately 350,000 clones, roughly 86% seen once. In germline, CDR1 is SGHTA, CDR2 FQGNSA. CDR3 length equals 17 residues. Concerning this clone: At one end the junction does not follow the germline gene, possibly because of a read error.

The rearrangement links TRBV7-2 to TRBJ1-2; 9 bases agree with TRBD1. The sample was peripheral blood. The sequence came from a woman aged 70 to 79 with COVID-19, enrolled during active disease. The chain's CDR3 is CASRFGTGKGVLGGYTF. The CDR3, as DNA: TGTGCCAGCCGCTTCGGGACAGGGAAAGGGGTATTGGGCGGCTACACCTTC.